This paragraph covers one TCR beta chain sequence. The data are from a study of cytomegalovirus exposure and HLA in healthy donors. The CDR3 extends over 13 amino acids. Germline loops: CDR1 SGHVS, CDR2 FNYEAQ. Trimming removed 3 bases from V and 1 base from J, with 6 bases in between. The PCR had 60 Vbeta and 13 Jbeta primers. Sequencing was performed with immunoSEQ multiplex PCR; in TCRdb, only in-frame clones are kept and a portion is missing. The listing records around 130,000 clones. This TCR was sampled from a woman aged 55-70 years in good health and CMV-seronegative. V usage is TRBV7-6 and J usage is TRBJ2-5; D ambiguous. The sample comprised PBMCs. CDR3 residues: CASSLKLQETQYF. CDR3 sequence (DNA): TGTGCCAGCAGCTTGAAACTCCAAGAGACCCAGTACTTC.